This TCR beta chain is drawn from a study of T cell responses to AZD1222 COVID-19 vaccine. Whole-study findings and limits: Two AZD1222 doses significantly raised spike-specific TCR breadth and depth over controls.

Turning to this clone: Its antigen is not identified.

CDR1 is MDHEN and CDR2 is SYDVKM in the germline V gene. The CDR3 totals 12 residues. Trimming removed 4 bases from V and 7 bases from J, with 8 bases in between. TCRdb's table, derived via immunoSEQ multiplex PCR, lists solely in-frame clones and lacks some. The data hold roughly 130,000 clones, with around 94% observed a single time. This TCR came from an adult in good health. The source material was peripheral blood, sampled on day 0 of AZD1222 vaccination. The chain combines TRBV28 with TRBJ1-3, with D unclear. The CDR3 coding sequence is TGTGCCAGCAGTTCCGCAGTGAACACCATATATTTT. Protein: CASSSAVNTIYF.